The clone carrying this T cell receptor (beta chain) was detected ten times or more. Its specificity is unknown. V was clipped by 2 bases and J by 2 bases, with 6 bases between them. The CDR3 length is 14 residues. Germline V gene lookup returns CDR1 MNHEY and CDR2 SMNVEV (reference sequence). TCRdb ran MiXCR on the 5' RACE reads and lists one entry per CDR3 protein. The repertoire holds more than 150,000 distinct CDR3 sequences, with roughly 12% as singletons. The data derive from a study of CD8 T cells in ankylosing spondylitis. Regarding the study as a whole: Made up of 7 to 9 highly homologous variants, a TCR beta motif appeared characteristic of ankylosing spondylitis blood.

The TCR comes from a male donor with ankylosing spondylitis or in good health (not recorded which). The chain couples TRBV27 to TRBJ2-2; D not certain. Material: blood, either unsorted or a sorted T cell fraction (not recorded which). The CDR3 here is CASSLIPNTGELFF. The CDR3, as DNA: TGTGCCAGCAGTTTAATACCAAACACCGGGGAGCTGTTTTTT.